Below, 4 T cell receptor beta chains from the same sample are listed, as sequenced in a study of Graves' ophthalmopathy and Graves' hyperthyroidism. Beta-chain TCR CDR3 regions were amplified from RNA transcripts. The first-round RT-PCR employed HTBI primers together with the Qiagen OneStep RT-PCR kit. A multiplex PCR was then performed as the second round. TCRdb reprocessed the multiplex PCR reads with MiXCR, giving one entry per CDR3 protein. Of some 750,000 distinct CDR3 sequences listed, approximately 40% are singletons. The sample taken for sequencing was peripheral blood. These receptors originate from an adult man with Graves' ophthalmopathy.

The chain recombines TRBV15 with TRBJ1-1; no definite D call. This CDR3 contains 14 residues. Trimming cost V 3 bases and J 5 bases, with 13 bases left between them. Germline CDR1 and CDR2: LNHNV and YYDKDF (reference sequence). CDR3 loop: CATSRDGGGTEAFF. CDR3 sequence (DNA): TGTGCCACCAGCAGGGACGGCGGAGGGACTGAAGCTTTCTTT.

The V gene is TRBV2, the J gene TRBJ2-5; 10 bases are shared with TRBD1. The DNA end is more similar to TRBJ2-1, so the J call may be wrong. The CDR3 is made up of 15 amino acids. Germline CDR1 and CDR2: SNHLY and FYNNEI. The CDR3 here is CASSEQGQGIGEQFF. The CDR3 DNA sequence: TGTGCCAGCAGTGAGCAGGGACAGGGGATAGGTGAGCAGTTCTTC.

This clonotype was counted only a few times. CDR3: CSARGDSYGYTF. Written as DNA, the CDR3 is TGCAGTGCTAGAGGGGATAGCTATGGCTACACCTTC. The J gene is TRBJ1-2, the V gene TRBV20-1; D gene ambiguous. CDR3 length: 12 residues. V dropped 1 base and J dropped 4 bases, with 7 bases sitting between them. CDR1 is DFQATT and CDR2 is SNEGSKA in the germline V gene (reference sequence).

The rearrangement links TRBV19 to TRBJ1-6; D not resolved. This CDR3 comprises 13 residues. V lost 6 bases and J 7 bases, leaving 10 bases between the germline ends. CDR1 and CDR2 from the germline V gene are LNHDA and SQIVND (reference sequence). Here the CDR3 reads CASRGSGNSPLHF. CDR3 nucleotides: TGTGCCAGTAGGGGGTCGGGAAATTCACCCCTCCACTTT.